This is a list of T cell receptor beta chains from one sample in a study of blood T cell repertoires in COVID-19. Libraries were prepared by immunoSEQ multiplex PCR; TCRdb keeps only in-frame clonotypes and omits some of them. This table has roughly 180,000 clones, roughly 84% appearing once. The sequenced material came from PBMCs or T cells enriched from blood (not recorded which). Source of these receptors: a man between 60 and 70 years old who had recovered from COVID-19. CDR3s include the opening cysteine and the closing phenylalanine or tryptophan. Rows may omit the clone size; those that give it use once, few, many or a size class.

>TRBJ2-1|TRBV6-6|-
CASSPHWTSGGRSYNEQFF
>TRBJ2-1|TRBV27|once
CASRAPSNEQFF
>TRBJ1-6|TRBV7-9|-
CASSRKLDRVGSPLHF
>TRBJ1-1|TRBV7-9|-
CASRSGGQGLRLTEAFF
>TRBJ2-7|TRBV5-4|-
CASSLDPGTGRYEQYF
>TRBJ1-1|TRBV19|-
CASSSQGAIEAFF
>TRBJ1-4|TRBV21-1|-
CASSKVQGGDEKLFF
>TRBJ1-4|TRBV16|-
CASSQLRGYDEKLFF
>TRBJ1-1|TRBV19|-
CASREQGPTEAFF
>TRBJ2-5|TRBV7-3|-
CASSLDSQAPQYF
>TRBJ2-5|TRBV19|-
CASSTGLGAQYF
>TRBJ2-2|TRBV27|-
CASRIQGGTGELFF
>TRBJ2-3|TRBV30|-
CAWSTSPTDTQYF
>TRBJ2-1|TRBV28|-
CASSLRGLAGREQFF
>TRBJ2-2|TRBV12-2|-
CASRLAESMNTGELFF
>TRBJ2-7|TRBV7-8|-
CASSLANGQGSYEQYF
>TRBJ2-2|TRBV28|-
CASSLLATGELFF
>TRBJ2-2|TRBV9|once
CASSVDGSGELFF
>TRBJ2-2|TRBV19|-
CASRDRGAGELFF
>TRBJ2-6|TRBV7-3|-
CASSPRAWSGANVLTF
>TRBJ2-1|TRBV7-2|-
CASSFLRGSYNEQFF
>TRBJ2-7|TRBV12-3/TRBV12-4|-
CASSFTYEQYF
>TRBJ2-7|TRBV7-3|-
CASSLTPGEQYF
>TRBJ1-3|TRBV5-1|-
CASSLDIGNTIYF
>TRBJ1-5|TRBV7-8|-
CASSPMTGSDQPQHF
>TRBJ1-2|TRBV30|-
CAWSMDRSFKNIRYGYTF
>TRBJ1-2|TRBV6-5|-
CASSYGQERGYGYTF
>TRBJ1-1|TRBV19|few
CASSIPPYTEAFF